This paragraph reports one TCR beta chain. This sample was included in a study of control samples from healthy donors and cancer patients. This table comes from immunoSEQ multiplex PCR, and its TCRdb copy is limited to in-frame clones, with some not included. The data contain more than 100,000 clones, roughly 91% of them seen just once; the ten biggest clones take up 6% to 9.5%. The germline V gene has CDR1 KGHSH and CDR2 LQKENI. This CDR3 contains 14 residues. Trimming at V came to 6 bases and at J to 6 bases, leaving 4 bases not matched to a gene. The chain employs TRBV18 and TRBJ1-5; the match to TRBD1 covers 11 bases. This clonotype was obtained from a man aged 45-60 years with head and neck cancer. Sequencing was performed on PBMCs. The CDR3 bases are TGTGCCAGCTCTCCCGGGACAGGGGGTCAGCCCCAGCATTTT. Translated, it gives CASSPGTGGQPQHF.